The rows below give T cell receptor beta chains drawn from one sample of a study of cytomegalovirus exposure and HLA in healthy donors. Profiled with immunoSEQ multiplex PCR; TCRdb holds only in-frame clones, not every one. The data show about 160,000 clones, with almost 85% seen just once and around 0.41% held by the top ten. Sequencing was carried out using PBMCs. The receptors were gathered from a boy aged 2 to 10 in good health and CMV-seronegative. CDR3s include the opening cysteine and the closing phenylalanine or tryptophan. A D gene is named only where the DNA matches it firmly. Only some rows state a clone size, as once, few, many or a class for expanded clones.

v_call	d_call	j_call	clone_size	cdr3_aa	cdr3_nt
TRBV14	NA	TRBJ1-1	NA	CASSQEANTEAFF	TGTGCCAGCAGCCAAGAGGCCAACACTGAAGCTTTCTTT
TRBV2	NA	TRBJ2-4	NA	CASRLDRAKNIQYF	TGTGCCAGCAGATTGGACAGAGCCAAAAACATTCAGTACTTC
TRBV2	NA	TRBJ2-7	NA	CASQLQGGAHEQYF	TGTGCCAGTCAACTGCAGGGGGGAGCCCACGAGCAGTACTTC
TRBV5-4	TRBD2	TRBJ2-3	NA	CASSSRLAGVRDTQYF	TGTGCCAGCAGCTCTAGACTAGCGGGAGTACGAGATACGCAGTATTTT
TRBV6-1	NA	TRBJ2-6	few	CASSRGTNVLTF	TGTGCCAGCAGTAGGGGGACCAACGTCCTGACTTTC
TRBV4-1	TRBD1	TRBJ1-1	NA	CASSQGRGPGAAFF	TGCGCCAGCAGCCAAGGTAGGGGGCCGGGGGCAGCTTTCTTT
TRBV30	NA	TRBJ2-2	NA	CAWSRLANTGELFF	TGTGCCTGGAGTAGACTAGCGAACACCGGGGAGCTGTTTTTT
TRBV6-1	NA	TRBJ2-7	NA	CASSQASTPYEQYF	TGTGCCAGCAGCCAGGCCTCGACCCCCTACGAGCAGTACTTC
TRBV5-1	NA	TRBJ1-1	NA	CASSSLSGSSGSKPEAFF	TGCGCCAGCAGCTCACTGTCCGGGTCCAGTGGCTCTAAGCCTGAAGCTTTCTTT
TRBV11-2	TRBD2	TRBJ2-3	NA	CASSKRLAGLPTDTQYF	TGTGCCAGCAGCAAAAGACTAGCGGGCCTACCCACAGATACGCAGTATTTT